What follows are 20 T cell receptor beta chains derived from one specimen sequenced in a study of PD-1 blockade in classical Hodgkin lymphoma. TCRdb's copy holds only in-frame clones and misses some; the assay was immunoSEQ multiplex PCR. This table holds 55,000 to 75,000 clones, about 93% found once. No patient escaped relapse after autologous stem cell transplantation, and brentuximab vedotin exposure varied. Sequenced material: peripheral blood mononuclear cells (PBMCs), taken at baseline. Every receptor here comes from a human donor with classical Hodgkin lymphoma.

The chain couples TRBV5-4 to TRBJ1-1; 8 nucleotides align to TRBD1. CDR3 size: 14 residues. CDR1 and CDR2 (germline): SGHNT, YYREEE (reference sequence). With V trimmed by 3 bases and J by 8 bases, 9 bases remained unmatched. The CDR3 protein is CASSSAGGAVEAFF. The CDR3 DNA reads as TGTGCCAGCAGCTCGGCAGGGGGCGCTGTGGAAGCTTTCTTT. The variable domain in full, with the rest retrieved from reference TRBV5-4 and TRBJ1-1, is ETGVTQSPTHLIKTRGQQVTLRCSSQSGHNTVSWYQQALGQGPQFIFQYYREEENGRGNFPPRFSGLQFPNYSSELNVNALELDDSALYLCASSSAGGAVEAFFGQGTRLTVV.

J is TRBJ2-1 and V is TRBV9, with D unclear. Trimming stripped 1 base from V and 10 bases from J, with 12 bases between. CDR1 and CDR2 (germline): SGDLS, YYNGEE. CDR3 size: 13 residues. CDR3 sequence: CASSVLYAGEQFF. The CDR3 DNA reads as TGTGCCAGCAGCGTACTCTATGCCGGGGAGCAGTTCTTC.

The chain carries TRBV11-2 and TRBJ2-7, with 7 bases lining up with TRBD1. Germline V gives CDR1 SGHAT, CDR2 FQNNGV. This CDR3 contains 16 residues. V dropped 5 bases and J dropped 3; count of bases not matched to a gene: 13. The CDR3 DNA follows: TGTGCCAGCAGCGCCGTGACAGGGATAGTACTCTACGAGCAGTACTTC. As protein: CASSAVTGIVLYEQYF.

This chain links TRBV2 with TRBJ1-2; D is unclear. Germline V gene data show CDR1 as SNHLY and CDR2 as FYNNEI. The ends were cut back, 4 bases at V and 0 bases at J, with 15 bases in the middle. The CDR3 is 16 residues long. The CDR3 bases are TGTGCCAGCAGTGCCTTTTACATAGGACCTAACTATGGCTACACCTTC. This encodes CASSAFYIGPNYGYTF. Full variable domain (remainder filled in from reference TRBV2 and TRBJ1-2): EPEVTQTPSHQVTQMGQEVILRCVPISNHLYFYWYRQILGQKVEFLVSFYNNEISEKSEIFDDQFSVERPDGSNFTLKIRSTKLEDSAMYFCASSAFYIGPNYGYTFGSGTRLTVV.

V and J are TRBV5-4 and TRBJ2-5; no definite D call. The CDR3 totals 16 residues. Germline CDR1 is SGHNT and CDR2 is YYREEE (reference sequence). Deletions cut 0 bases from V and 7 bases from J, with 19 bases between. The CDR3 sequence: CASSLGPSRYGWTQYF. As DNA, the CDR3 is TGTGCCAGCAGCTTGGGACCCTCACGGTATGGCTGGACCCAGTACTTC.

This chain connects TRBV9 to TRBJ1-1, with D possibly matching TRBD1 (5 bases). V was pared by 3 bases and J by 2 bases, with 14 bases between. The CDR3 is 15 residues long. Germline CDR1 reads SGDLS; CDR2 reads YYNGEE. CDR3 bases: TGTGCCAGCAGCGCCCAACCCAGGGAAAACACTGAAGCTTTCTTT. The encoded protein is CASSAQPRENTEAFF.

The rearrangement joins TRBV27 to TRBJ1-5, with 8 bases identical to TRBD1. Trimming removed 6 bases from V and 1 base from J; junction bases left unmatched: 11. The CDR3 contains 17 residues. In germline, CDR1 is MNHEY, CDR2 SMNVEV (reference sequence). The DNA of the CDR3 is TGTGCCAGCAGACTCGGACAGGGTAGTTTGAGCAATCAGCCCCAGCATTTT. Amino acid sequence: CASRLGQGSLSNQPQHF.

The V and J genes are TRBV4-1 and TRBJ1-2; TRBD1 agrees at 7 bases. The CDR3 spans 15 residues. V lost 0 bases and J lost 6; bases outside the gene matches: 7. CDR1 and CDR2 from the germline V gene are MGHRA and YSYEKL. CDR3 protein: CASSQDWAGGDGYTF. In DNA, the CDR3 is TGCGCCAGCAGCCAAGATTGGGCAGGGGGAGATGGCTACACCTTC.

The chain links TRBV27 to TRBJ2-1; 10 bases match TRBD2. The CDR3 is 15 amino acids. Germline CDR1 MNHEY, CDR2 SMNVEV (reference sequence). Unmatched junction bases numbered 4, after V lost 2 bases and J lost 6 bases. DNA for the CDR3: TGTGCCAGCAGTTTACTAGCGGGAGTATTCAATGAGCAGTTCTTC. As protein: CASSLLAGVFNEQFF.

The chain combines TRBV2 with TRBJ2-7; D possibly corresponds to TRBD1 (6 bases). In germline, CDR1 is SNHLY, CDR2 FYNNEI. The CDR3 is 14 residues long. V lost 4 bases, J lost 1 base, and 11 bases lay in between. DNA for the CDR3: TGTGCCAGCAGTGTCCAGGGGTGGTCCTACGAGCAGTACTTC. This translates into CASSVQGWSYEQYF. The complete variable domain, with remaining parts taken from reference TRBV2 and TRBJ2-7, reads EPEVTQTPSHQVTQMGQEVILRCVPISNHLYFYWYRQILGQKVEFLVSFYNNEISEKSEIFDDQFSVERPDGSNFTLKIRSTKLEDSAMYFCASSVQGWSYEQYFGPGTRLTVT.

In regard to this clone: Other DNA sequences in this sample translate to the same CDR3. This sequence joins TRBV25-1 and TRBJ2-7, with a tentative D call TRBD2 (6 bases). The CDR3 length is 16 residues. V shed 1 base and J shed 3 bases, with 16 bases lying between them. The germline V gene encodes CDR1 MGHDK and CDR2 SYGVNS. The CDR3 DNA reads as TGTGCCAGCAGTGAATTTGCCGCGACTAGGGACTACGAGCAGTACTTC. This codes for CASSEFAATRDYEQYF.

V is TRBV27 and J is TRBJ1-2; perhaps TRBD1 as D (6 bases). There are 16 residues in the CDR3. Germline CDR1 is MNHEY and CDR2 is SMNVEV (reference sequence). Trimming took off 0 bases at V and 1 base at J, with 12 bases between the two ends. This chain's CDR3 is CASSLSDSPDNYGYTF. Written as DNA, the CDR3 is TGTGCCAGCAGTTTATCGGACAGTCCCGATAACTATGGCTACACCTTC.

V gene TRBV4-2 combines with J gene TRBJ2-7; D is possibly TRBD1 (5 bases). With 0 bases removed from V and 2 bases from J, the gap between germline ends came to 11 bases. The CDR3 has 15 amino acids. The germline CDR1 and CDR2 sequences are LGHNA and YNFKEQ. The CDR3 coding sequence is TGTGCCAGCAGCCAAGATAGGGGCGGAGCCTACGAGCAGTACTTC. This sequence encodes CASSQDRGGAYEQYF.

This rearrangement joins TRBV5-1 to TRBJ1-6, with D unclear. CDR1 SGHRS and CDR2 YFSETQ come from the germline V gene. CDR3 length: 12 residues. The V end was cut by 0 bases, the J end by 15 bases, with 10 bases between. The CDR3 DNA follows: TGCGCCAGCAGCTTGGCGTTGGGAGACCTCCACTTT. Protein: CASSLALGDLHF.

This chain joins TRBV7-9 and TRBJ2-3, with 7 bases matching TRBD2. Germline V gene lookup returns CDR1 SEHNR and CDR2 FQNEAQ (reference sequence). The CDR3 is 15 residues long. The trim removed 2 bases at V and 5 bases at J, leaving 7 bases unmatched. The CDR3 loop reads CASSLLAVNRDTQYF. The CDR3 DNA follows: TGTGCCAGCAGCTTACTAGCGGTAAATAGAGATACGCAGTATTTT.

The chain joins TRBV2 to TRBJ2-6; unclear D gene. The germline V gene has CDR1 SNHLY and CDR2 FYNNEI. This CDR3 has 18 residues. V was trimmed by 3 bases and J by 0 bases, leaving 15 bases between them. CDR3 bases: TGTGCCAGCAGTGATGGAGTACGGTATGCCTCTGGGGCCAACGTCCTGACTTTC. Translated: CASSDGVRYASGANVLTF. The full variable domain, completed using reference TRBV2 and TRBJ2-6, is EPEVTQTPSHQVTQMGQEVILRCVPISNHLYFYWYRQILGQKVEFLVSFYNNEISEKSEIFDDQFSVERPDGSNFTLKIRSTKLEDSAMYFCASSDGVRYASGANVLTFGAGSRLTVL.

The chain recombines TRBV7-9 with TRBJ2-7, with TRBD1 matching over 8 bases. The V gene end was trimmed by 5 bases and the J gene end by 2 bases; junction bases not matched to a gene: 5. This CDR3 is 14 amino acids long. CDR1 and CDR2 from the germline V gene are SEHNR and FQNEAQ (reference sequence). The CDR3 sequence is CASSRGQEAYEQYF. CDR3 in DNA: TGTGCCAGCAGCCGGGGACAGGAAGCCTACGAGCAGTACTTC.

There are a few counts of this clone. The gene calls are TRBV2 and TRBJ1-5; 8 bases agree with TRBD1. The CDR3 is 15 amino acids. Unmatched junction bases numbered 2, after V lost 0 bases and J lost 4 bases. Germline CDR1 reads SNHLY; CDR2 reads FYNNEI. The CDR3 sequence is CASSEAHRGNQPQHF. CDR3 nucleotides: TGTGCCAGCAGTGAAGCGCACAGGGGGAATCAGCCCCAGCATTTT.

This chain links TRBV19 with TRBJ1-3, with no clear D. The CDR3 totals 14 residues. CDR1 LNHDA and CDR2 SQIVND come from the germline V gene (reference sequence). Trimming removed 3 bases from V and 4 bases from J, with 10 bases in between. CDR3: CASSMLVQGNTIYF. CDR3 bases: TGTGCCAGTAGTATGTTGGTCCAAGGAAACACCATATATTTT.

The V gene is TRBV14, the J gene TRBJ2-4; 9 nucleotides agree with TRBD1. Germline CDR1 SGHDN, CDR2 FVKESK. The CDR3 is 15 residues long. The V and J ends lost 0 bases and 6 bases, in that order; junction bases with no gene match: 3. Here the CDR3 DNA reads TGTGCCAGCAGCCAAGAGGGACAGGGTGGAAACATTCAGTACTTC. Residues: CASSQEGQGGNIQYF.